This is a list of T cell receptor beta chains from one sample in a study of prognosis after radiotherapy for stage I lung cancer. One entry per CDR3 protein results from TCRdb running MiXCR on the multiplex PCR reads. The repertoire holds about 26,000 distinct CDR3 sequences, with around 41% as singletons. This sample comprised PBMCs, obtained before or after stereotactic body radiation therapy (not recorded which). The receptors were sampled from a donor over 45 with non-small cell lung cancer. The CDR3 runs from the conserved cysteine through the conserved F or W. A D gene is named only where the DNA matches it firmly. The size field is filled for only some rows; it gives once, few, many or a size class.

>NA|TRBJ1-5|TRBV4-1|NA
CASSQDPINPRTSLPQHF
TGCGCCAGCAGCCAAGATCCGATTAATCCGAGGACGTCATTGCCCCAGCATTTT
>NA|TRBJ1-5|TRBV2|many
CASSEIEGQPQHF
TGTGCCAGCAGTGAAATAGAAGGTCAGCCCCAGCATTTT
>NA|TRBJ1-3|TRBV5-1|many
CASSLGSSGNTIYF
TGCGCCAGCAGCTTGGGGAGCTCTGGAAACACCATATATTTT
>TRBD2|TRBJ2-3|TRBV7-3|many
CASSLTGLDGDTQYF
TGTGCCAGCAGCTTAACAGGACTAGATGGAGATACGCAGTATTTT
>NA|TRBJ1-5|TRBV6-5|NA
CASSYEPQHF
TGTGCCAGCAGTTATGAGCCCCAGCATTTT
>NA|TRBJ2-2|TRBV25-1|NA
CASRDARDTGELFF
TGTGCCAGCAGGGACGCTCGGGACACCGGGGAGCTGTTTTTT
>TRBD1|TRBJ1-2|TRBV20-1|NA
CSATGTVGIGFYGYTF
TGCAGTGCTACTGGGACAGTAGGTATAGGGTTCTATGGCTACACCTTC
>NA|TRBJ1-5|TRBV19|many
CASSNDRYNQPQHF
TGTGCCAGTAGCAATGACAGGTACAATCAGCCCCAGCATTTT
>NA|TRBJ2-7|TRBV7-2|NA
CASRPLGVKRGKTYEQYF
TGTGCCAGCAGACCGTTAGGGGTCAAAAGGGGGAAGACCTACGAGCAGTACTTC
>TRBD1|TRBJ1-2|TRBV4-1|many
CASSQGQTGKDGYTF
TGCGCCAGCAGCCAAGGTCAGACAGGGAAGGATGGCTACACCTTC